Listed here are 28 T cell receptor beta chains from one sample, sequenced in a study of T cell responses to AZD1222 COVID-19 vaccine. Sequenced by immunoSEQ multiplex PCR; TCRdb stores in-frame clones only, minus some. The table shows about 110,000 clones, with around 88% occurring only once. The source material was peripheral blood, sampled on day 0 of AZD1222 vaccination. The receptors derive from an adult in good health.

V is TRBV11-2 and J is TRBJ1-1, with D maybe TRBD1 (5 bases). V lost 0 bases to trimming and J lost 7 bases, with 12 bases between them. The CDR3 sequence is 14 residues long. The germline CDR1 and CDR2 sequences are SGHAT and FQNNGV. In DNA, the CDR3 is TGTGCCAGCAGCTTAGATCGTACAGGATTTGAAGCTTTCTTT. The encoded protein is CASSLDRTGFEAFF.

The rearrangement uses TRBV19 and TRBJ2-2; D is possibly TRBD1 (7 bases). This CDR3 comprises 17 residues. V was cut by 7 bases and J by 5 bases, with 23 bases left in between. In germline, CDR1 is LNHDA, CDR2 SQIVND (reference sequence). The CDR3 nucleotides read TGTGCCAGTACTCCGCGGATAGGGGGCGCGGGGACCGGGGAGCTGTTTTTT. It is translated as CASTPRIGGAGTGELFF. Filled out from reference TRBV19 and TRBJ2-2, the complete variable domain reads DGGITQSPKYLFRKEGQNVTLSCEQNLNHDAMYWYRQDPGQGLRLIYYSQIVNDFQKGDIAEGYSVSREKKESFPLTVTSAQKNPTAFYLCASTPRIGGAGTGELFFGEGSRLTVL.

CDR3 region: CASSQGRTSGSSTDTQYF. CDR3 nucleotide sequence: TGCGCCAGCAGCCAAGGTAGGACTAGCGGGTCCAGCACAGATACGCAGTATTTT. V usage is TRBV4-3 and J usage is TRBJ2-3; 11 bases map to TRBD2. Per the germline V gene, CDR1 is LGHNA and CDR2 is YSLEER. J was trimmed by 0 bases and V by 1 base; bases with no gene match: 6. The CDR3 has 18 amino acids.

This chain links TRBV7-2 with TRBJ2-3, with D tentatively TRBD2 (5 bases). The germline V gene encodes CDR1 SGHTA and CDR2 FQGNSA. The CDR3 contains 15 residues. The V and J ends lost 4 bases and 5 bases respectively, with 16 bases between them. The CDR3 nucleotides read TGTGCCAGCAGCTCCGGACTGAGTGAAAGAGATACGCAGTATTTT. Its translation: CASSSGLSERDTQYF.

The chain recombines TRBV6-5 with TRBJ1-5, with 8 bases lining up with TRBD1. The V segment lost 5 bases and the J segment 6 bases; nucleotides outside the gene matches: 3. Per germline, CDR1 MNHEY and CDR2 SVGAGI. There are 13 residues in the CDR3. The CDR3 nucleotides are TGTGCCAGCAGTCTGACAGGGGCTCAGCCCCAGCATTTT. Its protein product is CASSLTGAQPQHF.

This chain links TRBV6-5 with TRBJ1-1; no definite D call. The CDR3 has 15 amino acids. Trimming removed 2 bases from V and 8 bases from J, with 18 bases in between. Germline values: CDR1 MNHEY, CDR2 SVGAGI. As DNA, the CDR3 is TGTGCCAGCAGTTACACTACTGACCTCAGCACCGAAGCTTTCTTT. It translates to CASSYTTDLSTEAFF.

This rearrangement joins TRBV27 to TRBJ1-4, with 8 bases matching TRBD1. In germline, CDR1 is MNHEY, CDR2 SMNVEV (reference sequence). The J segment lost 4 bases and the V segment lost 2 bases, leaving 12 bases of the junction unmatched. The CDR3 has 18 residues. CDR3 nucleotide sequence: TGTGCCAGCAGTTTAGGTCGGCAGGGGGCAATGGGTAATGAAAAACTGTTTTTT. Its protein is CASSLGRQGAMGNEKLFF.

The V call is TRBV5-1, the J call TRBJ1-6; possibly TRBD1 for D (6 bases). CDR3 length: 13 residues. The V end was cut by 3 bases, the J end by 6 bases, with 7 bases between. In germline, CDR1 is SGHRS, CDR2 YFSETQ. In DNA form, the CDR3 reads TGCGCCAGCAGCTGGACAGCTAATTCACCCCTCCACTTT. As protein: CASSWTANSPLHF.

CDR3 region: CASSLSDTQYF. In nucleotides, the CDR3 is TGTGCCAGCAGTTTATCAGATACGCAGTATTTT. The chain has TRBV12-3 or TRBV12-4 and TRBJ2-3; D is unclear. The CDR3 has 11 amino acids. V shed 2 bases and J shed 4 bases, with 1 base lying between them.

The CDR3: CASSFSPNTEAFF. CDR3 sequence (DNA): TGTGCCAGCAGCTTCTCCCCGAACACTGAAGCTTTCTTT. The chain has TRBV7-8 and TRBJ1-1; D is undetermined. V gave up 3 bases and J gave up 1 base, with 6 bases separating them. Germline V gene sequence: CDR1 SGHVS, CDR2 FQNEAQ. The CDR3 contains 13 residues.

This clone came up once. CDR3 in amino acids: CASSVSGTGVSREQYF. The DNA of the CDR3 is TGTGCCAGCTCAGTATCCGGGACAGGGGTTTCACGGGAGCAGTACTTC. The chain is built from TRBV18 and TRBJ2-7, with 10 bases matching TRBD1. The trim removed 5 bases at V and 7 bases at J, leaving 14 bases unmatched. The V gene's germline CDR1 is KGHSH and CDR2 LQKENI. The CDR3 covers 16 residues.

The count of this clone is one. The V gene is TRBV3-1 (or the pseudogene TRBV3-2), the J gene TRBJ1-1; TRBD1 might be the D (6 bases). Germline CDR1 is LGHDT and CDR2 is YNNKEL (reference sequence). V dropped 5 bases and J dropped 1 base, with 14 bases sitting between them. This CDR3 region has 15 residues. The DNA for the CDR3 is TGTGCCAGCAGCAAAACCGGGACACCGAACACTGAAGCTTTCTTT. Translating it yields CASSKTGTPNTEAFF.

The genes are TRBV6-5 and TRBJ1-6; TRBD1 matches at 7 bases. Germline V lookup: CDR1 MNHEY, CDR2 SVGAGI. This CDR3 region has 15 residues. V lost 5 bases to trimming and J lost 2 bases; unmatched junction nucleotides: 3. The CDR3 sequence is CASSMGQTYNSPLHF. In DNA form, the CDR3 reads TGTGCCAGCAGTATGGGACAGACCTATAATTCACCCCTCCACTTT.

The CDR3 sequence: CSARGQTNTEAFF. Written as DNA, the CDR3 is TGCAGCGCTCGGGGACAAACGAACACTGAAGCTTTCTTT. This chain links TRBV29-1 with TRBJ1-1, with a tentative D call TRBD1 (6 bases). The CDR3 is 13 residues long. V lost 7 bases and J 1 base, leaving 13 bases between the germline ends. The germline gives CDR1 SQVTM, CDR2 ANQGSEA.

The rearrangement joins TRBV6-2 or TRBV6-3 to TRBJ1-6; D not certain. Trimming took 0 bases from V and 10 from J, leaving 10 bases between them. This CDR3 contains 14 residues. Germline V gene sequence: CDR1 MNHEY, CDR2 SVGEGT. The CDR3: CASSYSRGLSPLHF. In DNA form, the CDR3 reads TGTGCCAGCAGTTACTCGAGAGGGTTGTCACCCCTCCACTTT.

V is TRBV7-9 and J is TRBJ1-2; 7 bases are a match to TRBD1. Germline V gives CDR1 SEHNR, CDR2 FQNEAQ (reference sequence). The CDR3 totals 13 residues. V was pared by 2 bases and J by 4 bases, with 1 base of the junction left unmatched. Here the CDR3 DNA reads TGTGCCAGCAGCTTATGGGACAGCTATGGCTACACCTTC. Translation: CASSLWDSYGYTF.

V usage is TRBV6-2 or TRBV6-3 and J usage is TRBJ1-6; D remains ambiguous. With 4 bases removed from V and 6 bases from J, the gap between germline ends came to 16 bases. This CDR3 has 16 amino acids. Per germline, CDR1 MNHEY and CDR2 SVGEGT. The CDR3 DNA follows: TGTGCCAGCAGTTCGACCGACGCCCTGAGTAATTCACCCCTCCACTTT. It codes for CASSSTDALSNSPLHF.

This clone qualifies as medium-sized. The V and J genes are TRBV5-6 and TRBJ2-7; D is unclear. Germline V gene sequence: CDR1 SGHDT, CDR2 YYEEEE. The CDR3 loop spans 13 amino acids. Trimming left V 6 bases short and J 5 bases short, with 15 bases between. The CDR3 region is CASMYGSSDEQYF. CDR3 coding DNA: TGTGCCAGCATGTATGGTAGTTCCGACGAGCAGTACTTC.

This clone was detected only once. The chain couples TRBV10-3 to TRBJ2-7; D gene unclear. Germline loops: CDR1 ENHRY, CDR2 SYGVKD. This CDR3 spans 13 amino acids. The V gene lost 8 bases and the J gene lost 2 bases, with 13 bases spanning the gap. CDR3 region: CAIGPAGTYEQYF. CDR3 nucleotides: TGTGCCATCGGTCCTGCAGGAACCTACGAGCAGTACTTC.

The chain uses TRBV6-5 and TRBJ2-5; 7 bases fit TRBD1. Germline loops: CDR1 MNHEY, CDR2 SVGAGI. CDR3 length equals 13 residues. V shed 5 bases, J shed 3 bases, and the junction held 3 bases outside the gene matches. Here the CDR3 DNA reads TGTGCCAGCAGTCGGACAGGAGAAGAGACCCAGTACTTC. It is translated as CASSRTGEETQYF.

The rearrangement links TRBV7-9 to TRBJ1-2, with D possibly TRBD1 on 5 matching bases. The ends were cut back, 5 bases at V and 1 base at J, with 11 bases in the middle. The CDR3 totals 14 residues. Germline-derived CDR1 and CDR2 are SEHNR and FQNEAQ (reference sequence). CDR3 DNA: TGTGCCAGCAGCCCTGTACAGGATAACTATGGCTACACCTTC. It codes for CASSPVQDNYGYTF.

The V gene is TRBV18, the J gene TRBJ1-4; TRBD1 is a possible D gene (5 bases). Trimming removed 4 bases at V and 8 bases at J, with 11 bases between. The germline V gene encodes CDR1 KGHSH and CDR2 LQKENI. This CDR3 comprises 13 residues. CDR3: CASSQGLEEKLFF. CDR3 DNA: TGTGCCAGCTCACAGGGGTTGGAGGAAAAACTGTTTTTT. Combining the CDR3 with reference TRBV18 and TRBJ1-4 gives the whole variable domain NAGVMQNPRHLVRRRGQEARLRCSPMKGHSHVYWYRQLPEEGLKFMVYLQKENIIDESGMPKERFSAEFPKEGPSILRIQQVVRGDSAAYFCASSQGLEEKLFFGSGTQLSVL.

The chain joins TRBV4-1 to TRBJ2-1; D gene unclear. CDR3 length: 15 residues. Trimming removed 1 base at V and 0 bases at J, with 7 bases between. Germline V gene data show CDR1 as MGHRA and CDR2 as YSYEKL. The CDR3 sequence is CASSQVSISYNEQFF. In nucleotides, the CDR3 is TGCGCCAGCAGCCAAGTAAGCATCTCCTACAATGAGCAGTTCTTC.

Concerning this clone itself: At one end the junction does not follow the germline gene, possibly because of a read error. J is TRBJ2-1 and V is TRBV4-1; the match to TRBD2 covers 10 bases. Germline V lookup: CDR1 MGHRA, CDR2 YSYEKL. This CDR3 region has 15 residues. DNA for the CDR3: TGCGCCAGCAGCCCCCGTGACCAGCGGGGGGGCCTTACGGTCTTC. Its protein is CASSPRDQRGGLTVF.

The V and J genes are TRBV28 and TRBJ2-7, with D possibly matching TRBD2 (5 bases). Germline V gives CDR1 MDHEN, CDR2 SYDVKM. CDR3 length: 15 residues. The V and J ends lost 6 bases and 5 bases respectively, with 20 bases between them. CDR3 DNA: TGTGCCAGCAGCCTCCCCGGCGAGGGCTTCCACGAGCAGTACTTC. As protein: CASSLPGEGFHEQYF.

The chain recombines TRBV18 with TRBJ1-2; D is ambiguous. Deletions cut 0 bases from V and 6 bases from J, with 5 bases between. CDR1 and CDR2 (germline): KGHSH, LQKENI. CDR3 length equals 12 residues. In DNA, the CDR3 is TGTGCCAGCTCACCACCGGCAGATGGCTACACCTTC. As protein: CASSPPADGYTF.

The V and J genes are TRBV7-2 and TRBJ1-2; D is perhaps TRBD1 (6 bases). CDR1 is SGHTA, CDR2 FQGNSA, per germline. This CDR3 contains 18 residues. Trimming removed 4 bases from V and 1 base from J, with 22 bases in between. CDR3 DNA sequence: TGTGCCAGCAGCTCCCAACATTTGAGAACAGGGCATAACTATGGCTACACCTTC. It is translated as CASSSQHLRTGHNYGYTF.

This chain links TRBV6-5 with TRBJ1-3; no clear D. The CDR3 has 12 residues. V was shortened by 8 bases and J by 0 bases, with 5 bases between the two germline ends. Per the germline V gene, CDR1 is MNHEY and CDR2 is SVGAGI. The CDR3 nucleotides read TGTGCCAGCCGTAGCTCTGGAAACACCATATATTTT. It yields the protein CASRSSGNTIYF.